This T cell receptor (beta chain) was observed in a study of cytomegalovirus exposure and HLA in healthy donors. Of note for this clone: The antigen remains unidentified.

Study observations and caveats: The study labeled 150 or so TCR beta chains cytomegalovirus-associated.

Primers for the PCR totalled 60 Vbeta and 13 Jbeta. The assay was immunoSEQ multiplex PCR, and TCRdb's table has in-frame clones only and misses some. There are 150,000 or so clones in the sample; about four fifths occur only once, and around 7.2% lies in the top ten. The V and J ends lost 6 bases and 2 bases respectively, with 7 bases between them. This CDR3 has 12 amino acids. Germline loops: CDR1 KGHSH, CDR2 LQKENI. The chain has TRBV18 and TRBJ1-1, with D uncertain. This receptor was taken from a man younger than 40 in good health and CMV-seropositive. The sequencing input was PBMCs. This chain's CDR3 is CASSPTNTEAFF. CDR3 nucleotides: TGTGCCAGCTCGCCGACTAACACTGAAGCTTTCTTT.